This entry lists 20 T cell receptor beta chains sequenced from one sample in a study of blood T cell repertoires in COVID-19. The assay was immunoSEQ multiplex PCR, and TCRdb's table has in-frame clones only and misses some. The table has under 250,000 clones, around 80% seen once; the top ten hold about 12%. Sequences were obtained from peripheral blood. The receptors stem from a woman in her thirties or forties with acute or convalescent COVID-19.

This chain uses TRBV27 with TRBJ2-2, with D tentatively TRBD1 (5 bases). The CDR3 sequence is 13 residues long. The V end was cut by 7 bases, the J end by 1 base, with 7 bases between. Germline values: CDR1 MNHEY, CDR2 SMNVEV (reference sequence). CDR3 loop: CASKTGNTGELFF. The DNA of the CDR3 is TGTGCCAGCAAAACAGGGAACACCGGGGAGCTGTTTTTT.

The chain combines TRBV19 with TRBJ1-5; 10 bases agree with TRBD1. This CDR3 has 15 amino acids. The V gene's germline CDR1 is LNHDA and CDR2 SQIVND (reference sequence). The trim removed 8 bases at V and 4 bases at J, leaving 8 bases unmatched. The CDR3 nucleotides read TGTGCCAGTGCCGGACAGGGGGGAGCGAATCAGCCCCAGCATTTT. This gives the protein CASAGQGGANQPQHF.

The chain links TRBV27 to TRBJ1-3; D call uncertain. CDR1 and CDR2 from the germline V gene are MNHEY and SMNVEV (reference sequence). The ends were cut back, 0 bases at V and 2 bases at J, with 11 bases in the middle. The CDR3 runs 16 residues. CDR3 amino acids: CASSLSAGRPGNTIYF. DNA for the CDR3: TGTGCCAGCAGTTTATCAGCTGGGCGTCCTGGAAACACCATATATTTT.

This clone occurred a few times. The V gene is TRBV6-2 or TRBV6-3, the J gene TRBJ1-1; D ambiguous. The germline gives CDR1 MNHEY, CDR2 SVGEGT. The CDR3 consists of 14 residues. Trimming cost V 4 bases and J 0 bases, with 9 bases left between them. Here the CDR3 reads CASSLAGLNTEAFF. In DNA form, the CDR3 reads TGTGCCAGCAGTTTAGCGGGGTTGAACACTGAAGCTTTCTTT.

The rearrangement links TRBV11-2 to TRBJ2-3, with D possibly matching TRBD2 (7 bases). The CDR3 runs to 17 residues. Between the trimmed V and J ends, which lost 4 bases and 2 bases, there was a span of 19 bases. Germline V lookup: CDR1 SGHAT, CDR2 FQNNGV. This CDR3 is CASSSLGGRPYTDTQYF. CDR3 sequence (DNA): TGTGCCAGCAGCTCGCTCGGGGGGCGCCCCTACACAGATACGCAGTATTTT. Full variable domain (remainder filled in from reference TRBV11-2 and TRBJ2-3): EAGVAQSPRYKIIEKRQSVAFWCNPISGHATLYWYQQILGQGPKLLIQFQNNGVVDDSQLPKDRFSAERLKGVDSTLKIQPAKLEDSAVYLCASSSLGGRPYTDTQYFGPGTRLTVL.

The chain carries TRBV2 and TRBJ1-2; TRBD1 agrees at 9 bases. The CDR3 consists of 13 residues. The ends lost 7 bases at V and 4 bases at J; junction bases unmatched: 4. Germline CDR1 is SNHLY and CDR2 is FYNNEI. In DNA form, the CDR3 reads TGTGCCAGCAAAACGACAGGGGGCTATGGCTACACCTTC. It yields the protein CASKTTGGYGYTF.

In the case of this clone: The junction departs from germline at one end; a sequencing error may be responsible. The rearrangement uses TRBV19 and TRBJ1-3; D gene ambiguous. Germline loops: CDR1 LNHDA, CDR2 SQIVND (reference sequence). This CDR3 spans 13 amino acids. In DNA form, the CDR3 reads TGTGCCAGTACCACCCGGACGGGGAGGGATTGTGATTTT. Translating gives CASTTRTGRDCDF.

The genes are TRBV6-5 and TRBJ2-3; 7 bases are a match to TRBD1. V dropped 6 bases and J dropped 5; count of bases not matched to a gene: 11. CDR1 and CDR2 (germline): MNHEY, SVGAGI. The CDR3 spans 15 residues. In DNA form, the CDR3 reads TGTGCCAGCAGCTCAGGACAGGTTGCCCTAGATACGCAGTATTTT. This sequence encodes CASSSGQVALDTQYF.

This clone was detected once. This chain uses TRBV5-1 with TRBJ2-5; D gene unclear. Germline V gives CDR1 SGHRS, CDR2 YFSETQ. V was clipped by 2 bases and J by 1 base, with 6 bases between them. The CDR3 is made up of 13 amino acids. CDR3 nucleotides: TGCGCCAGCAGCTTTGGCCCCCAAGAGACCCAGTACTTC. It is translated as CASSFGPQETQYF.

The chain combines TRBV30 with TRBJ2-5, with 7 bases lining up with TRBD2. This CDR3 spans 15 amino acids. Germline-derived CDR1 and CDR2 are GTSNPN and SVGIG (reference sequence). Trimming removed 8 bases from V and 5 bases from J; junction bases left unmatched: 17. Here the CDR3 reads CAGESGTTQLETQYF. The CDR3 nucleotides read TGTGCCGGAGAATCCGGGACTACCCAGTTGGAGACCCAGTACTTC.

The J gene is TRBJ2-2, the V gene TRBV3-1 (or the pseudogene TRBV3-2); the D gene is possibly TRBD1 (6 bases). The length of the CDR3 is 16 residues. Germline-derived CDR1 and CDR2 are LGHDT and YNNKEL (reference sequence). The ends were cut back, 7 bases at V and 4 bases at J, with 19 bases in the middle. DNA of the CDR3: TGTGCCAGCACCCTAGAAACAGGGATGGGCACCGGGGAGCTGTTTTTT. Its translation is CASTLETGMGTGELFF.

The chain uses TRBV10-2 and TRBJ2-2; maybe TRBD1 (6 bases). V lost 5 bases and J 7 bases, leaving 14 bases between the germline ends. Germline V gene sequence: CDR1 WSHSY, CDR2 SAAADI. This CDR3 contains 14 residues. CDR3 residues: CASSPGTPHGELFF. The CDR3 DNA reads as TGCGCCAGCAGTCCCGGGACACCCCACGGGGAGCTGTTTTTT.

The chain links TRBV13 to TRBJ2-1, with 7 bases aligning to TRBD2. From germline, CDR1 is PRHDT and CDR2 FYEKMQ (reference sequence). The CDR3 spans 15 residues. The junction had 6 bases not matched to a gene; V was cut back by 1 base and J by 6 bases. CDR3 sequence (DNA): TGTGCCAGCAGCTTAGCCGGGACTACCCGCAATGAGCAGTTCTTC. Translation gives CASSLAGTTRNEQFF.

The chain uses TRBV3-1 (or the pseudogene TRBV3-2) and TRBJ2-3, with D possibly TRBD1 on 5 matching bases. V lost 3 bases and J 6 bases, leaving 16 bases between the germline ends. CDR3 length equals 15 residues. In germline, CDR1 is LGHDT, CDR2 YNNKEL (reference sequence). The CDR3 protein is CASSHEDTIGDTQYF. CDR3 nucleotide sequence: TGTGCCAGCAGCCACGAGGACACCATTGGGGATACGCAGTATTTT.

The chain uses TRBV5-5 and TRBJ1-1; TRBD1 is a possible D gene (5 bases). This CDR3 contains 12 residues. CDR1 and CDR2 (germline): SGHKS, YYEKEE (reference sequence). V shed 7 bases and J shed 6 bases, with 13 bases lying between them. In nucleotides, the CDR3 is TGTGCCAGCCAGAGGGAGGGGCCTGAAGCTTTCTTT. As protein: CASQREGPEAFF.

V gene TRBV15 combines with J gene TRBJ1-6; no reliable D call. V lost 8 bases to trimming and J lost 4 bases, with 12 bases between them. The length of the CDR3 is 14 residues. Per germline, CDR1 LNHNV and CDR2 YYDKDF (reference sequence). The chain's CDR3 is CATSMREYNSPLHF. The CDR3 DNA follows: TGTGCCACCTCCATGAGGGAGTATAATTCACCCCTCCACTTT.

V and J are TRBV6-6 and TRBJ1-2, with a tentative D call TRBD1 (6 bases). Trimming took off 9 bases at V and 7 bases at J, with 15 bases between the two ends. The CDR3 sequence is 12 residues long. CDR1 is MNHNY and CDR2 is SVGAGI in the germline V gene (reference sequence). The CDR3, as DNA: TGTGCCAGTACACAGGGAAGTGGTGGCTACACCTTC. It is translated as CASTQGSGGYTF.

The chain links TRBV7-6 to TRBJ2-1, with 7 nucleotides matching TRBD1. This CDR3 comprises 15 residues. The germline V gene encodes CDR1 SGHVS and CDR2 FNYEAQ. V lost 1 base and J lost 2; bases outside the gene matches: 2. The CDR3 bases are TGTGCCAGCAGCTTAGAGACAGGGCCCTACAATGAGCAGTTCTTC. Amino acid sequence: CASSLETGPYNEQFF.

The rearrangement uses TRBV27 and TRBJ1-5; 7 bases agree with TRBD1. The V gene's germline CDR1 is MNHEY and CDR2 SMNVEV (reference sequence). J lost 4 bases, V lost 5 bases, and 5 bases had no gene match. CDR3 length equals 14 residues. Here the CDR3 DNA reads TGTGCCAGCAGTCAGAAGACAGGGAATCAGCCCCAGCATTTT. Amino acid sequence: CASSQKTGNQPQHF.

The chain has TRBV27 and TRBJ1-6, with D hard to call. This CDR3 contains 13 residues. V was trimmed by 5 bases and J by 7 bases, leaving 9 bases between them. Germline CDR1 is MNHEY and CDR2 is SMNVEV (reference sequence). The CDR3 here is CASSLGRNSPLHF. In DNA form, the CDR3 reads TGTGCCAGCAGTCTGGGGAGGAATTCACCCCTCCACTTT.